Below, one T cell receptor beta chain is given with its context. These data originate in a study of shared T cell receptors in the human thymus. Clones were sequenced by immunoSEQ multiplex PCR, and TCRdb holds only the in-frame ones, with some missing. The sample carries over 650,000 clones, 87% recorded once. The same data also went into a second study, on human thymus T cells. According to that study: Related reports documented highly overlapping thymic repertoires among unrelated individuals.

Sequenced material: thymocytes. This receptor was taken from a boy younger than two with a congenital heart defect.

The CDR3 sequence is CASSEETSGTYEQYF. The CDR3 coding sequence is TGCGCCAGCAGTGAAGAAACTAGCGGGACCTACGAGCAGTACTTC. The chain uses TRBV10-1 and TRBJ2-7, with 10 bases aligning to TRBD2. Trimming removed 3 bases from V and 2 bases from J; junction bases left unmatched: 4. CDR1 and CDR2 (germline): WNHNN, SYGVQD (reference sequence). This CDR3 is 15 amino acids long.